There are a few counts of the clone carrying this TCR beta chain. Its antigen is not identified. This sample stems from a study of cytomegalovirus exposure and HLA in healthy donors. On the study more broadly: Some 90 million unique TCRs from HLA-typed donors were held in an early data release. Membership in the Caucasian-associated ancestry cluster was found for about 84% of 350 to 450 genotyped donors.

Germline V gene sequence: CDR1 PRHDT, CDR2 FYEKMQ (reference sequence). This CDR3 has 12 residues. The study, taken as a whole, reports: Sequence variants that were highly shared formed a cluster that was likely a sequencing artifact. Later on, an analysis found that several of the most significant clusters appeared to be linked to common viral pathogens, which included parvovirus B19.

Primers included in the PCR were 60 Vbeta and 13 Jbeta primers. Generated by immunoSEQ multiplex PCR, the TCRdb table keeps only in-frame clones and is missing some. The sample records hundreds of thousands of clones, roughly 70% being singletons. What was sequenced was PBMCs. The sequence was collected from a female donor in good health and CMV-seronegative. V and J are TRBV13 and TRBJ2-5, with a tentative D call TRBD2 (6 bases). The J call may be mistaken, given a closer DNA end match to TRBJ2-7. The CDR3 region is CASSGGTYEQYF. CDR3 sequence (DNA): TGTGCCAGCAGCGGGGGGACCTACGAGCAGTACTTC.